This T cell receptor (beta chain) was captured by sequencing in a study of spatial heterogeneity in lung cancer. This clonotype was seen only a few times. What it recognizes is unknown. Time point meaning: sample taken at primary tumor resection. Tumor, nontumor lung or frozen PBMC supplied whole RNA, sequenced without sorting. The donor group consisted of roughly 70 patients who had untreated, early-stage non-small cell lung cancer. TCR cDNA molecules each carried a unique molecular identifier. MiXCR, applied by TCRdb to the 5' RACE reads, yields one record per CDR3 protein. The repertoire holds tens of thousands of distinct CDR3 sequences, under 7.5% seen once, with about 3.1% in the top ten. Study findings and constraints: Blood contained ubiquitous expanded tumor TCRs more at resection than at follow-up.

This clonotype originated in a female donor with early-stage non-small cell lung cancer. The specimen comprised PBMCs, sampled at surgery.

CDR3 nucleotide sequence: TGCGCCAGCAGCTTGTTCCCAGGAATCCCAGCCTACGAGCAGTACTTC. It is translated as CASSLFPGIPAYEQYF. The J gene is TRBJ2-7, the V gene TRBV5-1; D not resolved. From germline, CDR1 is SGHRS and CDR2 YFSETQ. CDR3 size: 16 residues. Trimming took off 1 base at V and 2 bases at J, with 16 bases between the two ends.